The 20 T cell receptor beta chains below all came from one sample that was sequenced in a study of CD8+ T cells in alopecia areata. The study sorted pooled cutaneous lymph node cells by CD4, CD8alpha, NKG2D, NKG2ACE and other markers. cDNA serving as the sequencing template came from extracted, reverse transcribed RNA. Sequencing used immunoSEQ multiplex PCR; TCRdb keeps in-frame clones, though not all of them. The table lists approximately 280,000 clones, with no singletons. Source material: CD4+ T cells sorted from a lymph node. Receptors originate from a C3H/HeJ mouse with alopecia areata. This strain's MHC haplotype is H2-k.

This clone showed up just a few times. All gene names here are mouse names. The observed sequence ends 4 residues before the CDR3 terminus, with the missing tail filled in from the germline J gene. The chain recombines TRBV13-2 with TRBJ1-2; maybe TRBD1 (5 bases). There are 14 residues in the CDR3. Per germline, CDR1 NNHNN and CDR2 SYGAGS (reference sequence). V was pared by 5 bases and J by 3 bases, with 14 bases between. CDR3 DNA (partial): TGTGCCAGCGGCTTGGGGGGAGTTGACTCC. Amino acid sequence: CASGLGGVDS. The whole CDR3 reads CASGLGGVDSDYTF.

In its sample, this clone was seen a few times. Genes and germline are mouse. With the read ending 4 residues before the CDR3 end, the germline J gene is used to fill in that end. The chain links TRBV13-1 to TRBJ2-7; 9 nucleotides match TRBD2. Germline assignment: CDR1 NSHNY and CDR2 SYGAGN. The CDR3 spans 15 residues. The V segment lost 0 bases and the J segment 3 bases; nucleotides outside the gene matches: 4. The CDR3 sequence is CASSDEDWGHYEQYF. Incomplete CDR3 DNA: TGTGCCAGCAGTGATGAAGACTGGGGGCACTAT.

Concerning this clone: Genes and germline are mouse. The CDR3 end lies 4 residues beyond the end of the read and is filled in from the germline J gene. Other DNA variants within this sample encode the same CDR3. V is TRBV12-1 and J is TRBJ1-2; 10 bases match TRBD1. The CDR3 contains 15 residues. Germline V lookup: CDR1 SGHSN, CDR2 HYEKVE. With 4 bases clipped from V and 2 bases from J, the junction kept 6 bases outside the gene matches. CDR3 protein: CASSLPGQGNSDYTF. The part of the CDR3 DNA that was read is TGTGCCAGCTCCCTTCCGGGACAGGGGAACTCC. The whole variable domain, remainder taken from reference TRBV12-1 and TRBJ1-2, is DSGVVQSPRHIIKEKGGRSVLTCIPISGHSNVVWYQQTLGKELKFLIQHYEKVERDKGFLPSRFSVQQFDDYHSEMNMSALELEDSAMYFCASSLPGQGNSDYTFGSGTRLLVI.

To note about this clone: Gene and germline names: mouse. The read halts 4 residues ahead of the CDR3 end, with the missing end drawn from the germline J gene. V gene TRBV31 combines with J gene TRBJ2-1, with D possibly being TRBD2 (6 bases). The V and J ends lost 1 base and 1 base respectively, with 11 bases between them. The CDR3 covers 15 residues. CDR1 GKSSPN and CDR2 SITVG come from the germline V gene. The sequenced CDR3 bases are TGTGCCTGGAGTCCCTCCGGGGGGAACTATGCT. It yields the protein CAWSPSGGNYA. The complete CDR3 protein is CAWSPSGGNYAEQFF.

Comment on this clone: The gene symbols are mouse symbols. CDR3 sequence: CASSDGRGLDTQYF. The DNA read from the CDR3 is TGTGCCAGCAGTGATGGCAGGGGGCTTGAC. The chain recombines TRBV13-1 with TRBJ2-5, with 8 bases fitting TRBD1. The CDR3 end lies 4 residues beyond the end of the read and is filled in from the germline J gene. The CDR3 runs to 14 residues. Germline-derived CDR1 and CDR2 are NSHNY and SYGAGN.

A note on this clone: Each gene name is a mouse one. Read sequence stops 4 residues before the CDR3 end, and the germline J gene provides the missing end. This chain uses TRBV17 with TRBJ2-7, with 7 positions matching TRBD1. Germline V CDR1 and CDR2: MNHDT, YYDKIL. The CDR3 is made up of 12 amino acids. The CDR3 loop is CASSRTGHEQYF. The CDR3 bases that were read are TGTGCTAGCAGTAGGACAGGGCAT.

With respect to this clone: Mouse germline and gene names are used. The CDR3 loop reads CASRDWGAYEQYF. Partial CDR3 DNA: TGTGCTAGCAGGGACTGGGGGGCGTAT. This chain joins TRBV17 and TRBJ2-7, with 11 positions matching TRBD2. The read ends 4 residues shy of where the CDR3 ends; the end is completed using the germline J gene. The germline V gene has CDR1 MNHDT and CDR2 YYDKIL. The CDR3 runs 13 residues.

Only a few counts were recorded for this clone. Genes here carry mouse names. The read terminates 4 residues ahead of where the CDR3 ends, so the germline J gene completes it. This sequence joins TRBV1 and TRBJ1-2; possibly TRBD1 for D (5 bases). The CDR3 loop spans 13 amino acids. From germline, CDR1 is NSQYPW and CDR2 LRSPGD (reference sequence). The sequenced part of the CDR3 DNA is TGCACCTGCAGTGCAGATCTGGGGGGC. Its translation: CTCSADLGG. The full CDR3 sequence reads CTCSADLGGDYTF. The variable domain in full, completed from reference TRBV1 and TRBJ1-2, reads VTLLEQNPRWRLVPRGQAVNLRCILKNSQYPWMSWYQQDLQKQLQWLFTLRSPGDKEVKSLPGADYLATRVTDTELRLQVANMSQGRTLYCTCSADLGGDYTFGSGTRLLVI.

As for this clone: The gene names given are mouse names. The read gets to within 4 residues of the CDR3 end, and the germline J gene fills in the rest. The sample has other DNA sequences that encode this CDR3 too. The chain carries TRBV5 and TRBJ2-5, with 12 bases that match TRBD2. Germline assignment: CDR1 LGHNA and CDR2 YNLKQL (reference sequence). CDR3 length equals 14 residues. The CDR3 loop reads CASSQGLGGDTQYF. The CDR3 DNA, read in part, is TGTGCCAGCAGCCAGGGACTGGGGGGAGAC.

This clone was counted only a few times. The germline and genes are mouse ones. The CDR3 end falls 4 residues outside the read, so it is completed with the germline J gene. This rearrangement joins TRBV5 to TRBJ2-4; the D gene is possibly TRBD1 (5 bases). In germline, CDR1 is LGHNA, CDR2 YNLKQL (reference sequence). The CDR3 has 15 residues. Trimming stripped 1 base from V and 0 bases from J, with 8 bases between. The CDR3 DNA, read in part, is TGTGCCAGCAGCCAAGGGACACCTAGTCAAAAC. This codes for CASSQGTPSQN. The whole CDR3 reads CASSQGTPSQNTLYF.

The table lists this clone with a few counts. The genes are named according to mouse. The CDR3 extends 4 residues past the end of the read, so its final part is completed from the germline J gene. J is TRBJ2-5 and V is TRBV13-3, with 8 bases aligning to TRBD2. Germline V CDR1 and CDR2: NNHDY, SYVADS. The CDR3 is 16 amino acids. V gave up 0 bases and J gave up 0 bases; unmatched junction bases: 3. The CDR3 loop is CASSDGDWSNQDTQYF. Partial CDR3 DNA: TGTGCCAGCAGTGATGGGGACTGGAGTAACCAAGAC.

In its sample, this clone was seen a few times. The genes and germline here are from mouse. Coverage ceases 4 residues before the CDR3 finishes, and the germline J gene fills in the end. The gene calls are TRBV24 and TRBJ2-4; D is undetermined. Germline values: CDR1 KGHTA, CDR2 FRNEEI. The germline V and J ends were trimmed by 8 bases and 1 base, with 4 bases remaining between them. There are 11 residues in the CDR3. CDR3 sequence reads: CASWGQNTLYF. The DNA read from the CDR3 is TGTGCCAGCTGGGGTCAAAAC.

Details on this clone: Gene labels here are mouse ones. The read ends 4 residues shy of where the CDR3 ends; the end is completed using the germline J gene. The rearrangement joins TRBV1 to TRBJ2-3, with D possibly TRBD1 on 6 matching bases. Trimming stripped 4 bases from V and 0 bases from J, with 11 bases between. The CDR3 spans 15 residues. Germline CDR1 is NSQYPW and CDR2 is LRSPGD (reference sequence). CDR3 DNA (partial): TGCACCTGCAGTGTACAGGGAGGAAGTGCAGAA. Translated: CTCSVQGGSAE. The entire CDR3 protein is CTCSVQGGSAETLYF.

This clone was observed at least ten times. Gene names denote mouse genes. The read gets to within 4 residues of the CDR3 end, and the germline J gene fills in the rest. V usage is TRBV17 and J usage is TRBJ2-1, with TRBD2 as a possible D gene (5 bases). The length of the CDR3 is 12 residues. Looked up from germline, CDR1 is MNHDT and CDR2 is YYDKIL. V was shortened by 9 bases and J by 5 bases, with 11 bases between the two germline ends. CDR3 sequence reads: CASGWGNAEQFF. CDR3 DNA (partial): TGTGCTAGTGGATGGGGAAATGCT.

In its sample, this clone was seen a few times. The gene names given are mouse names. The missing CDR3 end, 4 residues past where the read stops, is filled in from the germline J gene. The chain couples TRBV13-3 to TRBJ2-5; weak D call: TRBD1 (5 bases). The germline CDR1 and CDR2 sequences are NNHDY and SYVADS. The CDR3 has 13 amino acids. Deletions cut 0 bases from V and 3 bases from J, with 5 bases between. The CDR3 loop is CASSDDRQDTQYF. The sequenced part of the CDR3 DNA is TGTGCCAGCAGTGATGACAGGCAAGAC.

In regard to this clone: Mouse gene names apply. The CDR3 is cut off 4 residues early in the read; its end comes from the germline J gene. This specimen includes other DNA sequences encoding the same CDR3. The rearrangement links TRBV13-1 to TRBJ2-1, with 9 nucleotides matching TRBD2. The germline V gene has CDR1 NSHNY and CDR2 SYGAGN. This CDR3 has 15 residues. Trimming cost V 2 bases and J 0 bases; bases outside gene matches: 0. The part of the CDR3 DNA that was read is TGTGCCAGCAGTGAGGGACTGGGTAACTATGCT. Translation gives CASSEGLGNYA. Given in full, the CDR3 is CASSEGLGNYAEQFF.

Turning to this clone: Gene names and germline match the mouse. The read finishes 4 residues shy of the CDR3 end, and the germline J gene is used to complete it. Within the sample, other DNA sequences also encode this same CDR3. The V call is TRBV13-1, the J call TRBJ2-5, with 7 bases that match TRBD1. This CDR3 region has 15 residues. V shed 0 bases and J 0 bases; nucleotides not matched to a gene: 1. Germline-derived CDR1 and CDR2 are NSHNY and SYGAGN. The sequenced CDR3 bases are TGTGCCAGCAGTGATGCCAGGGGGAACCAAGAC. As protein: CASSDARGNQD. The entire CDR3 protein is CASSDARGNQDTQYF.

This clone was seen only a few times. Genes and germline are mouse. The sequence runs out 4 residues before the end of the CDR3; the remainder is reconstructed from the germline J gene. The V call is TRBV1, the J call TRBJ2-4, with 8 bases fitting TRBD1. Germline CDR1 NSQYPW, CDR2 LRSPGD (reference sequence). This CDR3 is built from 16 residues. CDR3 region: CTCSALSQGGKNTLYF. The DNA read from the CDR3 is TGCACCTGCAGTGCTCTCTCACAGGGGGGAAAAAAC.

A word on this clone: The gene names here belong to mouse. Read sequence stops 4 residues before the CDR3 end, and the germline J gene provides the missing end. The genes are TRBV13-3 and TRBJ2-1; 8 bases align to TRBD1. Germline V gene sequence: CDR1 NNHDY, CDR2 SYVADS. V shed 6 bases, J shed 5 bases, and the junction held 7 bases outside the gene matches. The CDR3 runs 14 residues. CDR3 amino acids: CASTDRGGDAEQFF. Partial CDR3 DNA: TGTGCCAGCACCGACAGGGGTGGTGATGCT.

This clone was seen a handful of times. Gene names and germline match the mouse. The CDR3 goes on 4 residues after the read ends, and that part is filled in from the germline J gene. V is TRBV5 and J is TRBJ2-1; possibly TRBD1 for D (7 bases). The CDR3 spans 15 residues. Trimming shortened V by 0 bases and J by 5 bases, and 11 bases separated the two germline ends. From germline, CDR1 is LGHNA and CDR2 YNLKQL (reference sequence). CDR3 DNA (partial): TGTGCCAGCAGCCAAGATAGAAGGGGGCATGCT. It translates to CASSQDRRGHA. The whole CDR3 reads CASSQDRRGHAEQFF.